This TCR beta chain appears in the sequencing data of a study of identical twins. General study results and limits: Conclusions came from cross-sectional statistical analysis, not from following the same donors. Part of the zero-insertion signal could reflect confounding by invariant MAIT and iNKT cells.

The germline V gene has CDR1 ENHRY and CDR2 SYGVKD. V was pared by 0 bases and J by 7 bases, with 15 bases between. The CDR3 runs 15 residues. Unique molecular identifiers were in the cDNA, with template-switch universal primer binding. One entry per CDR3 protein results from TCRdb running MiXCR on the 5' RACE reads. The sample consists of 460,000 or so distinct CDR3 sequences, approximately 15% of them appearing once. A note on this clonotype: Its antigen is still unknown.

In addition, the sample was reused for a study of yellow fever vaccine responses in identical twins.

The sample was CD4+ T cells sorted from blood. This receptor was identified in a woman aged 18-29 years in good health. The V call is TRBV10-3, the J call TRBJ1-1, with D perhaps TRBD1 (5 bases). This CDR3 is CAISESGRGGGEAFF. In DNA form, the CDR3 reads TGTGCCATCAGTGAGTCCGGGAGGGGAGGTGGTGAAGCTTTCTTT.